What follows is one T cell receptor (beta chain) and its context. Its matching antigen is unknown. This entry is derived from a study of graft-versus-host responses after intestinal transplantation. Looking at the study overall: The study gave all recipients anti-thymocyte globulin induction, then tacrolimus and steroids for two to three years. Whole-study results and caveats: Peak GvH clone levels in circulation were associated with early post-transplant HvG declines. Detection of GvH clones occurred in recipient marrow, and some had their first appearance in ileum or blood. Clonal ratios of graft-versus-host to host-versus-graft in allografts were high for patients exhibiting graft-donor T cell macrochimerism.

The data were produced by immunoSEQ multiplex PCR, yet TCRdb's version contains in-frame clones alone and is incomplete. Of around 90,000 clones in the sample, over 80% were seen once. This CDR3 has 16 residues. The J segment lost 5 bases and the V segment lost 6 bases, leaving 15 bases of the junction unmatched. Germline CDR1 and CDR2: MDHEN and SYDVKM. Specimen: unstimulated CD8+ T cells sorted from spleen or lymph node cells, collected before transplant. The receptor was isolated from a human donor who was the organ donor for an intestinal transplant. The V call is TRBV28, the J call TRBJ2-5, with TRBD2 matching over 7 bases. The CDR3 DNA reads as TGTGCCAGCAGACGGCGGGGCGGGAGAGCTCGCGAGACCCAGTACTTC. It codes for CASRRRGGRARETQYF.